Here is one T cell receptor beta chain with its context. Its specificity is not known. This sample stems from a study of beta chain features in type 1 diabetes. Across the whole study: All of the samples together had 85 million to 140 million sorted cells examined.

The V gene's germline CDR1 is MNHEY and CDR2 SVGAGI. The CDR3 length is 14 residues. The V end was cut by 7 bases, the J end by 4 bases, with 13 bases between. Study-level findings and limits: More deletions and fewer insertions at VDJ junctions were seen in type 1 diabetes patients. cDNA-based sequencing might over-represent cells highly expressing TCR. Shortening that was moderate but significant affected the TCRB CDR3s of Type 1 diabetes patients in all four CD4+ subsets.

Investigators reverse transcribed all isolated RNA, so they sequenced expressed TCRB transcripts. Here immunoSEQ multiplex PCR was the method, and the copy in TCRdb shows in-frame clones only, minus some. In the table there are 200,000 to 300,000 clones, roughly a tenth of which are singletons. Sequenced sample: naive CD4+ T cells from blood. The rearrangement links TRBV6-5 to TRBJ1-4, with D tentatively TRBD1 (6 bases). This clonotype was sampled from a man aged 25-45 years with type 1 diabetes. The CDR3 protein is CASTLTGSNEKLFF. DNA of the CDR3: TGTGCCAGCACCCTTACAGGGAGTAATGAAAAACTGTTTTTT.